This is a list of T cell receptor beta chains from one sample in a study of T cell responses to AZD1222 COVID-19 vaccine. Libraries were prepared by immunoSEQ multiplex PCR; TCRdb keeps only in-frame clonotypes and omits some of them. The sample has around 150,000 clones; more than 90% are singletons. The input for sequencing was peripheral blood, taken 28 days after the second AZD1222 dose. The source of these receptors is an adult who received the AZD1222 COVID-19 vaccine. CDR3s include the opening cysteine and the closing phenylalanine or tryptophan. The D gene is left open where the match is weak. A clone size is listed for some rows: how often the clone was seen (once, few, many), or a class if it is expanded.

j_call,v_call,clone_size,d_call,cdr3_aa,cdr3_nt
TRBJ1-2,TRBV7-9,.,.,CASSWRTAANYGYTF,TGTGCCAGCAGCTGGCGGACCGCTGCTAACTATGGCTACACCTTC
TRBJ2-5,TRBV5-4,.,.,CASSFSGVETQYF,TGTGCCAGCAGCTTTTCAGGGGTCGAGACCCAGTACTTC
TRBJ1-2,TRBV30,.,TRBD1,CAWRTGANYGYTF,TGTGCCTGGAGAACAGGGGCTAACTATGGCTACACCTTC
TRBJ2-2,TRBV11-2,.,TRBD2,CASSPTLAGGATGELFF,TGTGCCAGCAGCCCGACCCTAGCGGGAGGAGCCACCGGGGAGCTGTTTTTT
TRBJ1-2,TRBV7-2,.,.,CASSLGQGRRGYTF,TGTGCCAGCAGCTTAGGTCAGGGAAGGAGAGGCTACACCTTC
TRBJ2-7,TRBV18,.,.,CASSPAIPFYGEEYF,TGTGCCAGCTCACCCGCAATCCCCTTCTACGGTGAAGAGTACTTC
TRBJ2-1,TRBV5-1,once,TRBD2,CASSNSGSNGNEQFF,TGCGCCAGCAGTAATAGCGGGAGTAACGGCAATGAGCAGTTCTTC
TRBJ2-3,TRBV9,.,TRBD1,CASSGRLTGRTDTQYF,TGTGCCAGCAGCGGGCGCTTGACAGGGAGAACAGATACGCAGTATTTT
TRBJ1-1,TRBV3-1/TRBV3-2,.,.,CASRPHGVGTEAFF,TGTGCCAGCAGACCCCACGGGGTTGGTACTGAAGCTTTCTTT
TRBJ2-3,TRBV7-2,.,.,CASRGLSADTQYF,TGTGCCAGCAGAGGTTTATCTGCAGATACGCAGTATTTT
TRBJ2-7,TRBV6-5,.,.,CASSRTGNSNEQYF,TGTGCCAGCAGTCGAACAGGGAACTCGAACGAGCAGTACTTC
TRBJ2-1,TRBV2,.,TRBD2,CASSELAGGYNEQFF,TGTGCCAGCAGTGAACTAGCGGGGGGCTACAATGAGCAGTTCTTC
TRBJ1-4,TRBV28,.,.,CASSQPGAIKEKLFF,TGTGCCAGCAGCCAGCCGGGGGCGATCAAAGAAAAACTGTTTTTT
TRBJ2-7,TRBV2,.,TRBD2,CASSDRLAGLYEQYF,TGTGCCAGCAGTGATAGACTAGCGGGACTCTACGAGCAGTACTTC
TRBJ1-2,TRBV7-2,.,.,CASSLVFRGADYGYTF,TGTGCCAGCAGCTTAGTATTTCGGGGGGCGGACTATGGCTACACCTTC
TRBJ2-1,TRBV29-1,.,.,CSVEPTGNYNEQFF,TGCAGCGTTGAGCCCACAGGGAACTACAATGAGCAGTTCTTC
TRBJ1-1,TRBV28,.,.,CASSFIRATEAFF,TGTGCCAGCAGTTTTATCAGGGCCACTGAAGCTTTCTTT
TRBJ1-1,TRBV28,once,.,CASSDSGRNTEAFF,TGTGCCAGCAGCGACTCCGGACGGAACACTGAAGCTTTCTTT
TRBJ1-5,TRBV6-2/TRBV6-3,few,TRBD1,CASSLRRDRDNQPQHF,TGTGCCAGCAGTCTGCGCCGGGACAGGGACAATCAGCCCCAGCATTTT
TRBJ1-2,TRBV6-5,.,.,CASSPSQWEKGDTF,TGTGCCAGCAGTCCGTCACAGTGGGAGAAGGGGGACACCTTC
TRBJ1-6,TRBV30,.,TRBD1,CAQGRGGGGSPLHF,TGTGCCCAGGGGAGAGGGGGCGGGGGTTCACCCCTCCACTTT
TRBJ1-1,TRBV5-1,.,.,CASTEGRNTEAFF,TGCGCCAGCACGGAGGGGAGGAACACTGAAGCTTTCTTT